This T cell receptor (beta chain) was observed in a study of post-analysis software for immune sequencing data. Study-wide points: Relative to controls, patients with multiple sclerosis showed significantly lower normalized Chao1 diversity. Five TRBV segments occurring more often in patients than controls included TRBV5-6, TRBV5-1 and TRBV20-1.

CDR1 and CDR2 (germline): SGHVS, FQNEAQ. V shed 10 bases and J 5 bases; nucleotides not matched to a gene: 10. CDR3 length equals 14 residues. Prepared TCR beta cDNA libraries contained unique molecular identifiers. TCRdb reprocessed the PCR reads via MiXCR and lists one record per CDR3 protein. The data show almost 700,000 distinct CDR3 sequences, approximately 59% seen once. This clonotype has more than one count but fewer than ten. The antigen is not known. Sequenced sample: blood. This receptor was identified in a girl aged 2 to 9 with multiple sclerosis. The rearrangement joins TRBV7-8 to TRBJ2-5; 10 positions match TRBD1. CDR3 in DNA: TGTGCCACCAGACAGGGGGCTCGTCTCGAGACCCAGTACTTC. Protein sequence: CATRQGARLETQYF.